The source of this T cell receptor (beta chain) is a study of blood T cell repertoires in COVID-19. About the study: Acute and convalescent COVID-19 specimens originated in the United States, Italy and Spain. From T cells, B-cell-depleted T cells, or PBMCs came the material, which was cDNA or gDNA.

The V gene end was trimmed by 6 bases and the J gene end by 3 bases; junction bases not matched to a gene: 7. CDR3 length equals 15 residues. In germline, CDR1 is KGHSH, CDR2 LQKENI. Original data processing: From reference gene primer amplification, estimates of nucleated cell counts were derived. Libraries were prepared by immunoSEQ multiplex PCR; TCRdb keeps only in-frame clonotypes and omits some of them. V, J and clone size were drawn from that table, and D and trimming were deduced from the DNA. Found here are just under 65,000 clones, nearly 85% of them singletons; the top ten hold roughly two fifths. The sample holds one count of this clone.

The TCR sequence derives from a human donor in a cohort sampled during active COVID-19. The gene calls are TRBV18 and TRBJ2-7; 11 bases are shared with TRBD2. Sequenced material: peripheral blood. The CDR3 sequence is CASSRGGLAVYEQYF. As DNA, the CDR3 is TGTGCCAGCTCCCGAGGGGGACTAGCGGTCTACGAGCAGTACTTC.